This TCR beta chain is from a study of cytomegalovirus exposure and HLA in healthy donors. The CDR3 covers 14 residues. With V trimmed by 8 bases and J by 4 bases, 8 bases remained unmatched. Germline loops: CDR1 MNHEY, CDR2 SVGAGI. PCR used 60 Vbeta primers and 13 Jbeta primers. TCRdb keeps only in-frame clones here, not all; method: immunoSEQ multiplex PCR. Among 95,000 to 150,000 clones, approximately 80% were seen once, and the ten largest hold more than 3%. The genes are TRBV6-5 and TRBJ2-7; 10 bases are a match to TRBD1. The sample was PBMCs. This TCR came from a man aged 35 to 55 in good health and CMV-seronegative. The CDR3 spells CASGRGTGVYEQYF. In nucleotides, the CDR3 is TGTGCCAGCGGGCGCGGGACAGGGGTGTACGAGCAGTACTTC.